Below are 9 T cell receptor beta chains sequenced from a single sample in a study of blood T cell repertoires in COVID-19. The repertoire was sequenced with immunoSEQ multiplex PCR; TCRdb's copy has only in-frame clones and lacks some. Here the sample spans tens of thousands of clones, just over 85% being singletons. The source material was peripheral blood. Receptors were obtained from a human donor in a cohort sampled during active COVID-19.

J is TRBJ2-3 and V is TRBV5-4; 9 bases match TRBD1. The length of the CDR3 is 14 residues. Germline V gene data show CDR1 as SGHNT and CDR2 as YYREEE (reference sequence). V shed 3 bases and J 6 bases; nucleotides not matched to a gene: 5. Written as DNA, the CDR3 is TGTGCCAGCAGCTGGACAGGGGAGGGGGATACGCAGTATTTT. Encoded protein: CASSWTGEGDTQYF.

The rearrangement joins TRBV11-1 to TRBJ2-3; D unclear. The V gene's germline CDR1 is SGHAT and CDR2 FQDESV (reference sequence). Trimming took 4 bases from V and 5 from J, leaving 13 bases between them. The CDR3 is 14 amino acids. The CDR3: CASSSTLQGDTQYF. The CDR3 coding sequence is TGTGCCAGCAGCTCAACACTACAAGGAGATACGCAGTATTTT.

The rearrangement joins TRBV10-2 to TRBJ2-1, with 10 positions matching TRBD2. CDR3 length: 15 amino acids. The trim removed 2 bases at V and 4 bases at J, leaving 2 bases unmatched. Germline lookup yields CDR1 WSHSY and CDR2 SAAADI. The CDR3 DNA reads TGCGCCAGCAGTGAGACTAGCGGGATTTACAATGAGCAGTTCTTC. Protein product: CASSETSGIYNEQFF.

The chain employs TRBV5-1 and TRBJ2-3, with a weak D call TRBD2 (6 bases). Trimming took 0 bases from V and 0 from J, leaving 14 bases between them. CDR1 is SGHRS and CDR2 is YFSETQ in the germline V gene. The CDR3 has 17 residues. CDR3 in amino acids: CASSLEQVLASTDTQYF. The CDR3 DNA sequence: TGCGCCAGCAGCTTGGAACAGGTCCTAGCGAGCACAGATACGCAGTATTTT.

V usage is TRBV19 and J usage is TRBJ2-7; TRBD1 matches 10 bases. Looked up from germline, CDR1 is LNHDA and CDR2 is SQIVND (reference sequence). The CDR3 covers 16 residues. V trimming: 5 bases; J trimming: 5 bases; junction bases outside the gene matches: 12. The CDR3 bases are TGTGCCAGTAGTGCGACCGGGACAGGGGTATTTAACGAGCAGTACTTC. Amino acids: CASSATGTGVFNEQYF.

The chain joins TRBV27 to TRBJ1-2, with 7 nucleotides matching TRBD1. This CDR3 is built from 13 residues. Germline lookup yields CDR1 MNHEY and CDR2 SMNVEV (reference sequence). The trim removed 3 bases at V and 7 bases at J, leaving 5 bases unmatched. CDR3 coding DNA: TGTGCCAGCAGTTTCCGACAGGGAGGTGGCTACACCTTC. The encoded protein is CASSFRQGGGYTF.

V and J are TRBV19 and TRBJ1-1; D remains unclear. CDR1 and CDR2 from the germline V gene are LNHDA and SQIVND (reference sequence). Trimming stripped 6 bases from V and 2 bases from J, with 13 bases between. This CDR3 has 14 residues. CDR3 bases: TGTGCCAGTAGACAGATCGGGAGCAACACTGAAGCTTTCTTT. Protein: CASRQIGSNTEAFF.

The rearrangement links TRBV6-5 to TRBJ2-3; TRBD2 matches at 12 bases. The V and J ends lost 6 bases and 5 bases, in that order; junction bases with no gene match: 6. This CDR3 spans 15 amino acids. Per germline, CDR1 MNHEY and CDR2 SVGAGI. CDR3 sequence: CASSSLAGGGDTQYF. As DNA, the CDR3 is TGTGCCAGCAGCTCACTAGCGGGAGGCGGAGATACGCAGTATTTT.

The V call is TRBV5-1, the J call TRBJ1-1; 8 bases align to TRBD1. Losses at the gene ends were 4 bases for V and 0 bases for J; bases not matched to a gene: 17. The germline V gene encodes CDR1 SGHRS and CDR2 YFSETQ. The CDR3 sequence is 19 residues long. The CDR3 protein is CASSAGGVGFLKMNTEAFF. The DNA for the CDR3 is TGCGCCAGCAGCGCAGGGGGCGTTGGTTTCCTTAAGATGAACACTGAAGCTTTCTTT. Variable domain in full (rest from reference TRBV5-1 and TRBJ1-1): KAGVTQTPRYLIKTRGQQVTLSCSPISGHRSVSWYQQTPGQGLQFLFEYFSETQRNKGNFPGRFSGRQFSNSRSEMNVSTLELGDSALYLCASSAGGVGFLKMNTEAFFGQGTRLTVV.